A single sample gave rise to the 9 T cell receptor beta chains below, sequenced in a study of control samples from healthy donors and cancer patients. The table came from immunoSEQ multiplex PCR; TCRdb's copy has only in-frame clones and leaves some out. The data hold roughly 98,000 clones, with roughly 86% observed a single time. The material sequenced was blood. These receptors all stem from a woman in her fifties or sixties in good health.

V gene TRBV2 combines with J gene TRBJ1-2; 7 bases align to TRBD1. Looked up from germline, CDR1 is SNHLY and CDR2 is FYNNEI. The CDR3 has 15 amino acids. V trimming: 5 bases; J trimming: 8 bases; junction bases outside the gene matches: 14. This CDR3 is CASSFTRTGVQGYTF. The CDR3 DNA follows: TGTGCCAGCAGTTTTACCCGAACAGGGGTACAGGGCTACACCTTC.

The J gene is TRBJ1-2, the V gene TRBV19, with 7 bases lining up with TRBD1. V lost 3 bases, J lost 8 bases, and 9 bases stayed unmatched. The CDR3 totals 14 residues. Germline CDR1 reads LNHDA; CDR2 reads SQIVND (reference sequence). The CDR3 DNA reads as TGTGCCAGTAGTATCATGGACAGGATCTTGGGCTACACCTTC. Residues: CASSIMDRILGYTF.

The chain joins TRBV29-1 to TRBJ1-2; D perhaps matches TRBD1 (6 bases). Germline CDR1 reads SQVTM; CDR2 reads ANQGSEA. This CDR3 is 15 amino acids long. V was pared by 4 bases and J by 4 bases, with 19 bases between. The CDR3 sequence: CSVGGLGTRTYGYTF. CDR3 DNA: TGCAGCGTTGGGGGGTTAGGGACACGGACCTATGGCTACACCTTC.

The CDR3 bases are TGCGCCAGCAGTGAGCCCAATACACCCCTCCACTTT. As protein: CASSEPNTPLHF. This rearrangement joins TRBV10-2 to TRBJ1-6; D not resolved. V lost 2 bases, J lost 11 bases, and 7 bases lay in between. CDR3 length equals 12 residues. Looked up from germline, CDR1 is WSHSY and CDR2 is SAAADI.

This chain joins TRBV5-1 and TRBJ1-4, with a tentative D call TRBD1 (6 bases). Germline lookup yields CDR1 SGHRS and CDR2 YFSETQ. The CDR3 covers 18 residues. V was cut by 4 bases and J by 2 bases, with 21 bases left in between. The CDR3 spells CASSQKGGAWGTNEKLFF. The CDR3, as DNA: TGCGCCAGCAGCCAAAAGGGGGGAGCGTGGGGCACTAATGAAAAACTGTTTTTT.

The chain uses TRBV28 and TRBJ1-3; D is unresolved. CDR3 length: 11 residues. CDR1 is MDHEN, CDR2 SYDVKM, per germline. V lost 7 bases, J lost 4 bases, and 5 bases lay in between. The CDR3 DNA reads as TGTGCCAGCAACCAGGGAAACACCATATATTTT. It specifies CASNQGNTIYF.

The chain employs TRBV18 and TRBJ2-1, with 13 bases lining up with TRBD2. In germline, CDR1 is KGHSH, CDR2 LQKENI. The V gene end was trimmed by 4 bases and the J gene end by 0 bases; junction bases not matched to a gene: 0. CDR3 length equals 16 residues. For the CDR3, the DNA is TGTGCCAGCTCACGGACTAGCGGGAGCTCCTACAATGAGCAGTTCTTC. Its translation is CASSRTSGSSYNEQFF.

The genes are TRBV5-1 and TRBJ2-1, with TRBD2 matching 13 bases. The V gene end was trimmed by 5 bases and the J gene end by 8 bases; junction bases not matched to a gene: 10. Germline V gene sequence: CDR1 SGHRS, CDR2 YFSETQ. CDR3 length: 16 residues. The DNA of the CDR3 is TGCGCCAGCAGATCCACACTAGCGGGGGGGCAAGATGAGCAGTTCTTC. It codes for CASRSTLAGGQDEQFF.

This sequence joins TRBV20-1 and TRBJ1-1; D unresolved. Trimming shortened V by 2 bases and J by 5 bases, and 6 bases separated the two germline ends. The CDR3 contains 11 residues. Germline loops: CDR1 DFQATT, CDR2 SNEGSKA (reference sequence). The CDR3 region is CSARKGTEAFF. The CDR3 region has the DNA TGCAGTGCTAGAAAGGGAACTGAAGCTTTCTTT.